One sample yielded the 7 T cell receptor beta chains listed below, sequenced in a study of regulatory T cells in long-lasting Graves disease. Time point noted: newly diagnosed GD, antithyroid drugs for less than 3 months. From RNA extracted from PBMCs, the TCR library was made. Arm-PCR of CDR3 regions with iRepertoire HTBI primers generated TCR beta libraries. TCRdb re-called the multiplex PCR reads with MiXCR, one entry per CDR3 protein. The sample has approximately 230,000 distinct CDR3 sequences, 15% to 20% seen once. The specimen was peripheral blood mononuclear cells (PBMCs), collected at new diagnosis, from a patient treated with antithyroid drugs. These receptor sequences come from a female donor with Graves disease.

V gene TRBV18 combines with J gene TRBJ2-1; D gene unclear. The CDR3 has 13 amino acids. Looked up from germline, CDR1 is KGHSH and CDR2 is LQKENI. With 5 bases removed from V and 1 base from J, the gap between germline ends came to 6 bases. CDR3 protein: CASSITSYNEQFF. In DNA form, the CDR3 reads TGTGCCAGCTCAATAACTTCCTACAATGAGCAGTTCTTC.

In this sample, this clonotype turned up many times. The chain is built from TRBV19 and TRBJ1-2; D gene unclear. This CDR3 comprises 12 residues. Germline V CDR1 and CDR2: LNHDA, SQIVND (reference sequence). The V and J ends lost 5 bases and 4 bases respectively, with 8 bases between them. CDR3 in DNA: TGTGCCAGTAGTCGGCAGAGCTATGGCTACACCTTC. Its translation: CASSRQSYGYTF.

This clonotype has a single count. The rearrangement uses TRBV11-2 and TRBJ2-5, with D perhaps matching TRBD2 (6 bases). The germline V gene has CDR1 SGHAT and CDR2 FQNNGV. The CDR3 consists of 14 residues. Trimming shortened V by 0 bases and J by 5 bases, and 10 bases separated the two germline ends. CDR3 nucleotides: TGTGCCAGCAGCTTAGAAGTAGGAGGGGAGACCCAGTACTTC. This encodes CASSLEVGGETQYF.

This clonotype occurred many times. This chain connects TRBV24-1 to TRBJ2-1; the D call may be TRBD1 or TRBD2 (6 bases each). Trimming cost V 0 bases and J 0 bases, with 14 bases left between them. The V gene's germline CDR1 is KGHDR and CDR2 SFDVKD. The CDR3 spans 18 residues. DNA of the CDR3: TGTGCCACCAGTGATTTGCGCGGAGGGGGGTTCTCCTACAATGAGCAGTTCTTC. This codes for CATSDLRGGGFSYNEQFF.

Many counts were recorded for this clonotype. The V gene is TRBV19, the J gene TRBJ2-3, with 7 bases identical to TRBD2. V was clipped by 1 base and J by 6 bases; unmatched bases: 4. The CDR3 loop spans 14 amino acids. Germline loops: CDR1 LNHDA, CDR2 SQIVND (reference sequence). The chain's CDR3 is CASSIAGGGDTQYF. The CDR3, as DNA: TGTGCCAGTAGTATAGCGGGAGGAGGTGATACGCAGTATTTT.

The table lists this clonotype with many counts. V is TRBV20-1 and J is TRBJ1-3; 11 bases match TRBD1. With V trimmed by 2 bases and J by 9 bases, 6 bases remained unmatched. Germline assignment: CDR1 DFQATT and CDR2 SNEGSKA (reference sequence). The CDR3 extends over 14 amino acids. CDR3 sequence reads: CSARLSGTGGTIYF. The CDR3 DNA reads TGCAGTGCTAGACTCTCCGGGACAGGGGGCACCATATATTTT.

The sample holds many counts of this clonotype. V gene TRBV7-3 combines with J gene TRBJ2-1; TRBD1 matches 9 bases. Germline V gene data show CDR1 as SGHTA and CDR2 as FQGTGA. This CDR3 is 19 amino acids long. V lost 0 bases, J lost 7 bases, and 16 bases stayed unmatched. This CDR3 is CASSLTILSGQGGRNEQFF. In DNA form, the CDR3 reads TGTGCCAGCAGCTTAACGATCCTGTCGGGACAGGGTGGGCGAAATGAGCAGTTCTTC.